Described below is a single TCR beta chain sequence and its context. This sample stems from a study of blood T cell repertoires in COVID-19. Overall study context: In each case, the material was cDNA or gDNA derived from T cells, B-cell-depleted T cells, or PBMCs.

Profiling relied on immunoSEQ multiplex PCR, and the TCRdb table lists in-frame clones only, not all of them. The top ten clones hold 0.95% to 1% of a sample with approximately 360,000 clones, more than 75% of them seen once. CDR1 SGHAT and CDR2 FQDESV come from the germline V gene (reference sequence). V shed 2 bases and J 3 bases; nucleotides not matched to a gene: 6. This CDR3 is built from 16 residues. The origin of this receptor is a woman in her 30s with acute COVID-19. The chain couples TRBV11-1 to TRBJ2-3, with TRBD2 matching over 9 bases. The sample consisted of PBMCs or T cells enriched from blood (not recorded which). The CDR3, as DNA: TGTGCCAGCAGCTTATTGGCTAGCGGGAATACAGATACGCAGTATTTT. Its translation: CASSLLASGNTDTQYF.